This record concerns one T cell receptor (beta chain) sequence. What it recognizes is unknown. These data belong to a study of regulatory T cells. Points from the study as a whole: Regulatory T cells showed the strongest V-J pair restriction and V/J gene skewing among patient repertoires. In CD3G-deficient patients, conventional CD4+ T cells were enriched for hydrophobic CDR3 residues at positions 6 and 7.

At testing, patients were 2 to 39 years old, with reduced naive and increased memory T-cell proportions. Regulatory (CD25-high CD127-low) and conventional (CD25-low CD127-high) CD4+ T cells were sorted separately. The germline V gene encodes CDR1 MDHEN and CDR2 SYDVKM. V dropped 8 bases and J dropped 5 bases, with 12 bases sitting between them. This CDR3 region has 12 residues. Primers: 52 TRBV forward and 13 TRBJ reverse. Some clones are missing from TCRdb's copy, which holds only in-frame ones; the method was immunoSEQ multiplex PCR. The table has over 20,000 clones, roughly 84% seen once. The sequencing sample was made of conventional CD4+ T cells sorted from blood. V and J are TRBV28 and TRBJ1-2; perhaps TRBD1 as D (6 bases). This clonotype originated in a child aged 5-17 years with CD3G deficiency. CDR3 bases: TGTGCCAGCCAAGACAGGAAATATGGCTACACCTTC. It encodes CASQDRKYGYTF.